Shown below are 20 T cell receptor beta chains from a single sample sequenced in a study of human T cells and chemical hapten exposure. TCRdb processed the RACE reads anew with MiXCR; each CDR3 protein has one entry. The sample holds some 110,000 distinct CDR3 sequences, less than 45% seen once. The time point denotes: patch test 3, about 24 weeks after DPC sensitization. Treatment in this sample: therapeutic diphenylcyclopropenone sensitization with weekly scalp DPC. This material consisted of whole blood, taken in connection with sensitization to the hapten diphenylcyclopropenone (DPC). These receptors originate from a man aged 35 to 55 with alopecia areata. Some clones in this sample may be carry-over from other donors' samples.

This clonotype was observed a few times. The genes are TRBV7-8 and TRBJ2-7; TRBD1 agrees at 8 bases. J lost 2 bases, V lost 5 bases, and 8 bases had no gene match. This CDR3 has 15 amino acids. The germline CDR1 and CDR2 sequences are SGHVS and FQNEAQ. CDR3 in amino acids: CASSLTDRVAYEQYV. The DNA of the CDR3 is TGTGCCAGCAGCCTTACGGACAGGGTAGCCTACGAGCAGTACGTC.

The chain combines TRBV7-2 with TRBJ2-5; D uncertain. The CDR3 spans 14 residues. CDR1 is SGHTA, CDR2 FQGNSA, per germline. Trimming stripped 3 bases from V and 2 bases from J, with 10 bases between. CDR3 region: CASSLGGPQETQYF. DNA for the CDR3: TGTGCCAGCAGCTTGGGCGGCCCGCAAGAGACCCAGTACTTC.

The V gene is TRBV19, the J gene TRBJ1-5; no clear D. Germline V gene data show CDR1 as LNHDA and CDR2 as SQIVND (reference sequence). V was cut by 7 bases and J by 6 bases, with 13 bases left in between. The CDR3 sequence is 13 residues long. CDR3 region: CASNKGEGQPQHF. As DNA, the CDR3 is TGTGCCAGTAATAAGGGCGAAGGTCAGCCCCAGCATTTT.

This clonotype has only a few counts. V is TRBV7-9 and J is TRBJ1-1; D gene uncertain. CDR1 is SEHNR, CDR2 FQNEAQ, per germline (reference sequence). The CDR3 runs 15 residues. Between the trimmed V and J ends, which lost 2 bases and 0 bases, there was a span of 10 bases. The CDR3 nucleotides read TGTGCCAGCAGCTTAATGCGGGCTTTGAACACTGAAGCTTTCTTT. Translated: CASSLMRALNTEAFF.

The V gene is TRBV29-1, the J gene TRBJ1-2; TRBD1 matches 7 bases. In germline, CDR1 is SQVTM, CDR2 ANQGSEA. Germline trimming cut 6 bases from V and 5 bases from J; bases unmatched to any gene: 12. CDR3 length: 14 amino acids. The CDR3 bases are TGCAGCGTCGTTAGGACAGGAATAGAATATGGCTACACCTTC. It is translated as CSVVRTGIEYGYTF.

This clonotype was detected only once. The rearrangement uses TRBV24-1 and TRBJ1-5, with D perhaps TRBD1 (6 bases). The germline V gene has CDR1 KGHDR and CDR2 SFDVKD. The CDR3 consists of 15 residues. Trimming cost V 5 bases and J 10 bases, with 20 bases left between them. The CDR3 DNA sequence: TGTGCCACCAGTGCGGGACTCGGGGACAAAGAACCCCAGCATTTT. As protein: CATSAGLGDKEPQHF.

This clonotype was recorded a few times. The gene calls are TRBV4-3 and TRBJ2-6; D not certain. This CDR3 has 14 residues. V lost 6 bases and J 3 bases, leaving 9 bases between the germline ends. CDR1 is LGHNA, CDR2 YSLEER, per germline. CDR3 bases: TGCGCCAGCAGTAGGTCCGGTGGGGCCAACGTCCTGACTTTC. This codes for CASSRSGGANVLTF.

Comments on this clonotype: A read error may account for a junction end that differs from germline. The rearrangement joins TRBV7-9 to TRBJ1-2, with a possible D match to TRBD1 (6 bases). The length of the CDR3 is 14 residues. Germline CDR1 and CDR2: SEHNR and FQNEAQ (reference sequence). CDR3 in DNA: TGTGCCAGCAGCCTAGCAGGGGAAAACTATGGCTACACCTTC. Protein sequence: CASSLAGENYGYTF.

The rearrangement links TRBV7-2 to TRBJ2-5, with 8 bases aligning to TRBD2. The CDR3 sequence is 16 residues long. V lost 2 bases to trimming and J lost 1 base; unmatched junction nucleotides: 6. Germline assignment: CDR1 SGHTA and CDR2 FQGNSA. The CDR3 DNA reads TGTGCCAGCAGCTTAAGTCTTAGCGGGGTCCAAGAGACCCAGTACTTC. Residues: CASSLSLSGVQETQYF.

This clonotype was observed a few times. The J gene is TRBJ2-1, the V gene TRBV10-3; D may be TRBD2 (6 bases). Trimming removed 5 bases from V and 9 bases from J, with 11 bases in between. The CDR3 runs 12 residues. Germline V gene sequence: CDR1 ENHRY, CDR2 SYGVKD. The CDR3 sequence: CAISISGVEQFF. CDR3 DNA sequence: TGTGCCATCAGTATTAGCGGTGTTGAGCAGTTCTTC.

The DNA of the CDR3 is TGTGCCAGCAGCTTTTCACCGGGACAGAGAAGGGGAGATACGCAGTATTTT. It translates to CASSFSPGQRRGDTQYF. The V and J genes are TRBV11-2 and TRBJ2-3; 7 positions match TRBD1. The V and J ends lost 3 bases and 5 bases, in that order; junction bases with no gene match: 14. There are 17 residues in the CDR3. Germline V gene lookup returns CDR1 SGHAT and CDR2 FQNNGV.

This clonotype turned up a few times. This chain joins TRBV5-4 and TRBJ2-5; D is possibly TRBD1 (6 bases). Between the trimmed V and J ends, which lost 4 bases and 2 bases, there was a span of 9 bases. The CDR3 sequence is 13 residues long. In germline, CDR1 is SGHNT, CDR2 YYREEE (reference sequence). The CDR3 here is CASSPGQQETQYF. The CDR3 DNA sequence: TGTGCCAGCAGCCCGGGACAACAAGAGACCCAGTACTTC.

The count of this clonotype is one. The rearrangement links TRBV24-1 to TRBJ2-7; maybe TRBD1 (6 bases). Germline CDR1 KGHDR, CDR2 SFDVKD. V lost 4 bases, J lost 3 bases, and 21 bases lay in between. CDR3 length equals 17 residues. CDR3 nucleotide sequence: TGTGCCACCAGTGACCGGGTGGGACACACGAAGGGCTACGAGCAGTACGTC. Its translation: CATSDRVGHTKGYEQYV.

The V gene is TRBV5-6, the J gene TRBJ2-1; D not certain. This CDR3 region has 16 residues. Trimming removed 1 base at V and 0 bases at J, with 11 bases between. Germline values: CDR1 SGHDT, CDR2 YYEEEE. The CDR3 sequence is CASSLWSAVSYNEQFF. The CDR3 region has the DNA TGTGCCAGCAGCTTGTGGTCGGCCGTCTCCTACAATGAGCAGTTCTTC.

The chain is built from TRBV29-1 and TRBJ2-6, with 9 bases fitting TRBD1. This CDR3 is 16 amino acids long. V lost 7 bases and J lost 0; bases outside the gene matches: 7. Germline V gene lookup returns CDR1 SQVTM and CDR2 ANQGSEA. The DNA for the CDR3 is TGCAGCGGGTCGGGACAGGGCTCCTCTGGGGCCAACGTCCTGACTTTC. Amino acid sequence: CSGSGQGSSGANVLTF.

J is TRBJ2-3 and V is TRBV12-3 or TRBV12-4; D is possibly TRBD1 or TRBD2 (5 bases each). The CDR3 is made up of 20 amino acids. Trimming left V 6 bases short and J 5 bases short, with 33 bases between. The CDR3 sequence is CASRKGPWRNPLPREDTQYF. The CDR3 DNA reads as TGTGCCAGCAGAAAGGGACCCTGGCGAAACCCTCTCCCGAGAGAAGATACGCAGTATTTT.

This clonotype was seen a handful of times. The chain has TRBV6-2 or TRBV6-3 and TRBJ2-3, with D perhaps matching TRBD1 (5 bases). V dropped 5 bases and J dropped 3 bases, with 6 bases sitting between them. CDR3 length: 12 residues. CDR1 MNHEY and CDR2 SVGEGT come from the germline V gene. CDR3 DNA sequence: TGTGCCAGCAGTAGGGGAACAGATACGCAGTATTTT. This translates into CASSRGTDTQYF.

This clonotype was observed a few times. The V and J genes are TRBV28 and TRBJ2-4; 7 positions match TRBD2. The CDR3 loop spans 14 amino acids. V shed 7 bases and J 1 base; nucleotides not matched to a gene: 4. The germline V gene has CDR1 MDHEN and CDR2 SYDVKM. CDR3: CASTVGGAKNIQYF. The CDR3 DNA sequence: TGTGCCAGCACAGTGGGAGGGGCCAAAAACATTCAGTACTTC.

V gene TRBV6-6 combines with J gene TRBJ2-6; TRBD2 agrees at 8 bases. Germline loops: CDR1 MNHNY, CDR2 SVGAGI (reference sequence). The CDR3 consists of 20 residues. Trimming removed 6 bases from V and 4 bases from J; junction bases left unmatched: 20. CDR3 in amino acids: CASSPIGGAPSLKGANVLTF. The CDR3, as DNA: TGTGCCAGCAGCCCGATCGGGGGGGCCCCCTCTCTAAAGGGGGCCAACGTCCTGACTTTC.

The V gene is TRBV5-4, the J gene TRBJ1-2; D perhaps matches TRBD1 (5 bases). Trimming pared 2 bases from V and 2 bases from J, leaving 13 bases between. Germline CDR1 is SGHNT and CDR2 is YYREEE (reference sequence). The CDR3 is made up of 15 amino acids. CDR3 in amino acids: CASSLPGTGNYGYTF. In DNA form, the CDR3 reads TGTGCCAGCAGCTTACCTGGGACGGGGAACTATGGCTACACCTTC.